The following is a TCR beta chain sequence with its context. Its target is not known. Some clones are missing from TCRdb's copy, which holds only in-frame ones; the method was immunoSEQ multiplex PCR. The table lists around 100,000 clones, 80% to 90% of them singletons, with approximately 5.7% in the top ten. CDR1 and CDR2 from the germline V gene are LNHNV and YYDKDF (reference sequence). CDR3 length: 13 amino acids. Trimming pared 3 bases from V and 1 base from J, leaving 6 bases between. This specimen belongs to a study of identifying expanded T cells in peripheral blood. General study findings and limits: Variance in clone template counts between roughly 2-week samples significantly increased with total template count across all healthy donors. Technical replicates showed about 1.2 changed clones; two weeks approximately 15; four weeks 19.

Collection occurred without any documented infections or immune events in donors. Specimen: blood. The receptor's source is a person between 18 and 75 years old in good health. The chain carries TRBV15 and TRBJ1-1; D is unresolved. For the CDR3, the DNA is TGTGCCACCAGCAGTCAGCAGAACACTGAAGCTTTCTTT. Translation gives CATSSQQNTEAFF. Combining the CDR3 with reference TRBV15 and TRBJ1-1 gives the whole variable domain DAMVIQNPRYQVTQFGKPVTLSCSQTLNHNVMYWYQQKSSQAPKLLFHYYDKDFNNEADTPDNFQSRRPNTSFCFLDIRSPGLGDTAMYLCATSSQQNTEAFFGQGTRLTVV.